This TCR beta chain was captured in a study of beta chain features in type 1 diabetes. Points from the study as a whole: Moderately but significantly shorter TCRB CDR3s were found in Type 1 diabetes patients in all four CD4+ subsets.

CDR1 GTSNPN and CDR2 SVGIG come from the germline V gene (reference sequence). CDR3 length: 12 residues. V was clipped by 4 bases and J by 13 bases, with 17 bases between them. The isolated RNA, all of it, was reverse transcribed, so expressed TCRB transcripts were what got sequenced. Generated by immunoSEQ multiplex PCR, the TCRdb table keeps only in-frame clones and is missing some. The table includes roughly 350,000 clones, over 8.5% detected once. On this clone: Its cognate antigen is unknown.

The rearrangement uses TRBV30 and TRBJ2-1, with D hard to call. The TCR comes from a man aged 25-45 years with type 1 diabetes. Sequencing input: central memory CD4+ T cells from blood. CDR3 loop: CAWTPPGLEQFF. The CDR3 DNA reads as TGTGCCTGGACCCCCCCTGGGCTAGAACAGTTCTTC.